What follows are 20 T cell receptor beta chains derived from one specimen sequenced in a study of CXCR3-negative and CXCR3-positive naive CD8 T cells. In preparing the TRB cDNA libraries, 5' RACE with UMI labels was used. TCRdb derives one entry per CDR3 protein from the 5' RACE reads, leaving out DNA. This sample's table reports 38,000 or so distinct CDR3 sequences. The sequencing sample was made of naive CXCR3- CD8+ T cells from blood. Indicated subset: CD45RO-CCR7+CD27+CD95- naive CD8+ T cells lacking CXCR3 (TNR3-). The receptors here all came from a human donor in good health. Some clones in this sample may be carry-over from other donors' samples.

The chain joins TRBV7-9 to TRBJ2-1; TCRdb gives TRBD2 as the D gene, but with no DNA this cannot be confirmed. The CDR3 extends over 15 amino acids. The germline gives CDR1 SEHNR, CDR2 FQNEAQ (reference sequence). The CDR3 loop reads CASSKYSGIEGEQFF. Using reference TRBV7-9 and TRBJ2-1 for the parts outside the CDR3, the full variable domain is DTGVSQNPRHKITKRGQNVTFRCDPISEHNRLYWYRQTLGQGPEFLTYFQNEAQLEKSRLLSDRFSAERPKGSFSTLEIQRTEQGDSAMYLCASSKYSGIEGEQFFGPGTRLTVL.

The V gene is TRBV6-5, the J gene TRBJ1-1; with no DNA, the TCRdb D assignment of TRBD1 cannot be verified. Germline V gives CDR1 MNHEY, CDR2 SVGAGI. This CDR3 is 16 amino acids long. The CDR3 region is CASSYPSGTGNTEAFF.

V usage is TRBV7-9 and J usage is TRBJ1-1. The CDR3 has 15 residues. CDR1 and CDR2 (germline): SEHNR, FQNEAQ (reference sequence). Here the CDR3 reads CASSLGRRMNTEAFF. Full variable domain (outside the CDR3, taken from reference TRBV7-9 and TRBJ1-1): DTGVSQNPRHKITKRGQNVTFRCDPISEHNRLYWYRQTLGQGPEFLTYFQNEAQLEKSRLLSDRFSAERPKGSFSTLEIQRTEQGDSAMYLCASSLGRRMNTEAFFGQGTRLTVV.

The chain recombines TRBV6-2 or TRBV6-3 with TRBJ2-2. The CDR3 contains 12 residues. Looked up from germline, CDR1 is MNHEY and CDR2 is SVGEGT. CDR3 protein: CAVNGVTGELFF.

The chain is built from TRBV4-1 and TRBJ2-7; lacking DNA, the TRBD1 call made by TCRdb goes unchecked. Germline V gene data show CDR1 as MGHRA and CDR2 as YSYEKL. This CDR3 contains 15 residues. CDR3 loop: CASSLPGQGRSEQYF.

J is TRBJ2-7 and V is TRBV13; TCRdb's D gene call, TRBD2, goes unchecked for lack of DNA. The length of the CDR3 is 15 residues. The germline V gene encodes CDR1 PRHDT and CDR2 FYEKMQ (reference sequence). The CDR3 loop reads CASSLGIAGTYEQYF.

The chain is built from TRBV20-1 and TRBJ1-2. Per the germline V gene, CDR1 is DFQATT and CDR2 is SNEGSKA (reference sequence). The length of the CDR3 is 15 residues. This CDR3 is CSARGRDGYYYGYTF.

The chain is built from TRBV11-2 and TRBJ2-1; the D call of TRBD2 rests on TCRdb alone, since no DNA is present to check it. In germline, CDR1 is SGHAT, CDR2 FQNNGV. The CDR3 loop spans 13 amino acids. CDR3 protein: CASSLEAGNEQFF.

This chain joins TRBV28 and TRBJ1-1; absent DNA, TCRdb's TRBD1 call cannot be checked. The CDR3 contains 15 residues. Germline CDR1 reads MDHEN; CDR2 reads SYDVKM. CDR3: CASSLYRGRLTEAFF. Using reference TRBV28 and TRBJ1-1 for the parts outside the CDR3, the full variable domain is DVKVTQSSRYLVKRTGEKVFLECVQDMDHENMFWYRQDPGLGLRLIYFSYDVKMKEKGDIPEGYSVSREKKERFSLILESASTNQTSMYLCASSLYRGRLTEAFFGQGTRLTVV.

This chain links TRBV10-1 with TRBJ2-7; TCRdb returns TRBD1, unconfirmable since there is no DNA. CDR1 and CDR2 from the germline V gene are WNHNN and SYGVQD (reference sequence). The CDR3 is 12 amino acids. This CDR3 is CANRTDNYEQYF.

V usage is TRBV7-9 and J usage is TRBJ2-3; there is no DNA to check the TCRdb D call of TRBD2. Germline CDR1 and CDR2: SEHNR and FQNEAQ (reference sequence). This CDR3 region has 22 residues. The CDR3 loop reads CASSLVIGSLAGGRGVADTQYF.

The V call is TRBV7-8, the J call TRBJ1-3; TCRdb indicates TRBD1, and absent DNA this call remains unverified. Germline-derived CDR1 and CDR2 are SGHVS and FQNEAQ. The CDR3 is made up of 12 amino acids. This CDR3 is CASSSRGNTIYF.

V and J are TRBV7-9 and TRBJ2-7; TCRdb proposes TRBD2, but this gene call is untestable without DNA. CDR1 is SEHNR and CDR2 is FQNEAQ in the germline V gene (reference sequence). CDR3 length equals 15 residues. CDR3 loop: CASSAGTSVAYEQYF.

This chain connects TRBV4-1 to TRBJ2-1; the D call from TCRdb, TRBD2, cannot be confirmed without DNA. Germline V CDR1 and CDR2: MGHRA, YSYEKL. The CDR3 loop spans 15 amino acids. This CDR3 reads CASSQTALAGYEQFF.

This CDR3 is CAIQTGGTGYTF. This rearrangement joins TRBV2 to TRBJ1-2; the TRBD1 assignment by TCRdb is unverifiable without DNA. Germline CDR1 is SNHLY and CDR2 is FYNNEI. The CDR3 is made up of 12 amino acids. The whole variable domain, filled in from reference TRBV2 and TRBJ1-2, reads EPEVTQTPSHQVTQMGQEVILRCVPISNHLYFYWYRQILGQKVEFLVSFYNNEISEKSEIFDDQFSVERPDGSNFTLKIRSTKLEDSAMYFCAIQTGGTGYTFGSGTRLTVV.

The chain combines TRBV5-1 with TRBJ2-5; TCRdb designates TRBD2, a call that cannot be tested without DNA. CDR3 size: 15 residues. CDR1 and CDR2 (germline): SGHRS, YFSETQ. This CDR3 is CASSLPAVGVETQYF.

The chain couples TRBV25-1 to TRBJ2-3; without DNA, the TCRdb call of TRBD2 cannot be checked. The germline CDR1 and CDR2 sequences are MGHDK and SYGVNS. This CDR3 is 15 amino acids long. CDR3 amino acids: CASSYGLALTDTQYF. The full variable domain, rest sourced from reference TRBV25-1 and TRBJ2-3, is EADIYQTPRYLVIGTGKKITLECSQTMGHDKMYWYQQDPGMELHLIHYSYGVNSTEKGDLSSESTVSRIRTEHFPLTLESARPSHTSQYLCASSYGLALTDTQYFGPGTRLTVL.

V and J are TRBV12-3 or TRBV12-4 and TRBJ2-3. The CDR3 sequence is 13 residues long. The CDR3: CASSLLIRDTQYF.

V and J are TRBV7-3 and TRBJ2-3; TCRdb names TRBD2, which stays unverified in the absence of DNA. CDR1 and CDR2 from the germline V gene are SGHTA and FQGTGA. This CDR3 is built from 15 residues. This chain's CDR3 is CASSLRGLDVGTQYF.

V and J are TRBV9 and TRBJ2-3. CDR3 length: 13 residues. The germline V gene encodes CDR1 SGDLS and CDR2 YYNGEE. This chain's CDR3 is CASSVYVTDTQYF.